Sequencing of this T cell receptor (beta chain) was carried out in a study of vaccination and CD4 T cells after COVID-19. An Oncomine TCR Beta short-read assay was used to sequence the DNA from cultured CD4+ T cells. TCRdb re-called the PCR reads through MiXCR, storing one row per CDR3 protein. This table has over 5,000 distinct CDR3 sequences, around 42% appearing once. The treatment here: roughly 11-day PBMC culture with coronavirus spike peptide pools or control peptides (ViraFEST assay). Trimming took off 3 bases at V and 8 bases at J, with 11 bases between the two ends. CDR3 length equals 13 residues. From germline, CDR1 is GTSNPN and CDR2 SVGIG (reference sequence). This clonotype was seen a single time. Its antigen is unidentified.

The receptor's source is a human donor who had recovered from COVID-19. The sample was CD4+ T cells from blood, cultured in vitro. The chain is built from TRBV30 and TRBJ1-6, with a tentative D call TRBD1 (5 bases). As DNA, the CDR3 is TGTGCCTGGAGCGCGGAGGGGTATTCACCCCTCCACTTT. This encodes CAWSAEGYSPLHF.